This TCR beta chain appears in the sequencing data of a study of spatial heterogeneity in lung cancer. At the level of the study: PBMC collected at follow-up were sequenced when available, a median of around two years after resection.

This clonotype occurred many times. Its antigen remains unknown. Every TCR cDNA molecule bore its own unique molecular identifier. TCRdb used MiXCR to reprocess the 5' RACE reads, holding one entry per CDR3 protein. The sample has over 15,000 distinct CDR3 sequences; just under 6.5% are singletons. Study-wide findings and caveats: Resection saw ubiquitous expanded tumor TCRs appear in blood more than follow-up did.

Time point indicated: blood at routine non-recurrence follow-up after resection. This CDR3 has 14 amino acids. Germline V gives CDR1 SGHDT, CDR2 YYEEEE. The ends were cut back, 5 bases at V and 0 bases at J, with 9 bases in the middle. The source was PBMCs, collected at follow-up. The chain carries TRBV5-6 and TRBJ2-1; D ambiguous. The clonotype comes from a male donor with early-stage non-small cell lung cancer. Here the CDR3 DNA reads TGTGCCAGCAGATGGGCCCTCTCCTACAATGAGCAGTTCTTC. Its protein is CASRWALSYNEQFF.